This T cell receptor beta chain was captured by sequencing in a study of shared clonotypes between healthy human individuals. The overall study: The study used three CD4 naive, three CD4 memory, two CD8 naive and one CD8 memory plate per donor.

As for this clone: What it binds is not known.

This CDR3 is built from 12 residues. Per germline, CDR1 SGHNT and CDR2 YYREEE (reference sequence). V lost 0 bases to trimming and J lost 7 bases, with 8 bases between them. Authors' processing steps: Sequence data from immunoSEQ were junction-only and lacked quality scores; consequently, filtering differed. Data came from immunoSEQ multiplex PCR; TCRdb stores just in-frame clones and leaves some out. That table supplies the V and J calls and clone size; D and trimming were determined from the DNA. The data show about 1.1 million clones, more than 75% seen once. General study results and limits: Among several donors, roughly 5% of naive CD4 clonotypes were found in common.

This clonotype was sampled from a young man in good health. Some clones in this sample may be carry-over from other donors' samples. The sample taken for sequencing was memory CD4+ T cells from PBMCs. Subset noted: CD45RA-negative fraction. V gene TRBV5-4 combines with J gene TRBJ2-7; D ambiguous. In DNA, the CDR3 is TGTGCCAGCAGCTTGGAAGACCGGGAGCAGTACTTC. Its translation: CASSLEDREQYF.